The 25 T cell receptor beta chains below were found in one sample sequenced in a study of T-cell memory formation after mild COVID-19. TCRdb used MiXCR to reprocess the 5' RACE reads, holding one entry per CDR3 protein. The sample lists around 110,000 distinct CDR3 sequences; approximately 15% were seen once. Sequencing was done on a sample of PBMCs or a T cell subset sorted from them (not recorded which). The receptors shown here come from an adult woman who had mild COVID-19 (a few samples of this study predate the infection). Cell type and time point are not known.

The table lists this clonotype with a few counts. The J gene is TRBJ2-5, the V gene TRBV10-3, with 9 bases identical to TRBD2. J gave up 0 bases and V 6 bases, and 5 bases lay outside the gene matches. The CDR3 runs to 15 residues. Germline CDR1 ENHRY, CDR2 SYGVKD. The chain's CDR3 is CAIRGTSRNQETQYF. CDR3 bases: TGTGCCATCAGGGGGACTAGCAGAAACCAAGAGACCCAGTACTTC.

V usage is TRBV11-3 and J usage is TRBJ1-2; a weak D match, TRBD1 (6 bases). This CDR3 comprises 15 residues. V was clipped by 5 bases and J by 5 bases, with 18 bases between them. CDR1 and CDR2 (germline): SGHNT, YENEEA. CDR3 DNA: TGTGCCAGCAGCCCATCGTGGCGGGGGGCGTATGGCTACACCTTC. Translated, it gives CASSPSWRGAYGYTF.

V is TRBV12-3 or TRBV12-4 and J is TRBJ2-7; 7 bases map to TRBD2. After removal of 6 bases from V and 6 bases from J, the junction contained 17 bases not matched to a gene. There are 16 residues in the CDR3. The CDR3 reads CASSLDPGTTTFEQYF. The CDR3 DNA reads TGTGCCAGCAGCCTCGACCCCGGGACTACTACGTTCGAGCAGTACTTC.

V gene TRBV20-1 combines with J gene TRBJ2-7, with 14 bases that match TRBD2. Losses at the gene ends were 6 bases for V and 4 bases for J; bases not matched to a gene: 5. The CDR3 has 14 residues. Germline V gives CDR1 DFQATT, CDR2 SNEGSKA (reference sequence). The CDR3 DNA reads TGCAGTGCGAGACTAGCGGGAGGGGTTTACGAGCAGTACTTC. Translated: CSARLAGGVYEQYF.

This chain uses TRBV12-3 or TRBV12-4 with TRBJ1-4; D is unresolved. This CDR3 is built from 15 residues. V was pared by 6 bases and J by 5 bases, with 16 bases between. The DNA for the CDR3 is TGTGCCAGCAGCCCCCGGGGAGCGCGGAATGAAAAACTGTTTTTT. This translates into CASSPRGARNEKLFF.

This clonotype was recorded a few times. V is TRBV28 and J is TRBJ2-5; the D gene is possibly TRBD1 (5 bases). Germline loops: CDR1 MDHEN, CDR2 SYDVKM. Trimming took off 5 bases at V and 1 base at J, with 11 bases between the two ends. The CDR3 runs to 14 residues. The CDR3 bases are TGTGCCAGCAGTGTACAGGAGACCCAAGAGACCCAGTACTTC. Translation gives CASSVQETQETQYF.

This clonotype has a handful of counts. V is TRBV30 and J is TRBJ1-1, with a tentative D call TRBD1 (6 bases). The CDR3 spans 14 residues. Trimming removed 4 bases at V and 5 bases at J, with 17 bases between. The germline V gene encodes CDR1 GTSNPN and CDR2 SVGIG (reference sequence). The CDR3 DNA is TGTGCCTGGAAGGGACAAGGGATATGGACTGAAGCTTTCTTT. Amino acids: CAWKGQGIWTEAFF.

This sequence joins TRBV24-1 and TRBJ2-5; unclear D gene. In germline, CDR1 is KGHDR, CDR2 SFDVKD. With 6 bases removed from V and 4 bases from J, the gap between germline ends came to 8 bases. This CDR3 has 12 residues. The CDR3 here is CATSRTGETQYF. For the CDR3, the DNA is TGTGCCACCAGTCGGACGGGAGAGACCCAGTACTTC.

Only a few counts were recorded for this clonotype. The chain joins TRBV6-6 to TRBJ1-4; possibly TRBD1 for D (5 bases). V was clipped by 7 bases and J by 4 bases, with 16 bases between them. Per the germline V gene, CDR1 is MNHNY and CDR2 is SVGAGI (reference sequence). The CDR3 covers 15 residues. The DNA for the CDR3 is TGTGCCAGCACCTTAATGGGGAGGGGTAATGAAAAACTGTTTTTT. Protein: CASTLMGRGNEKLFF.

This clonotype was observed a single time. Its ends do not fully match the called genes, so a read error is possible. The chain uses TRBV5-1 and TRBJ1-5; maybe TRBD1 (5 bases). Germline CDR1 and CDR2: SGHRS and YFSETQ. This CDR3 has 17 amino acids. CDR3 amino acids: CASRPLARARGNQHQHF. The CDR3, as DNA: TGCGCCAGCAGACCTTTAGCCCGGGCTCGGGGCAATCAGCACCAGCATTTT.

This clonotype came up a few times. The V and J genes are TRBV5-1 and TRBJ2-1; 11 nucleotides agree with TRBD1. The germline V gene has CDR1 SGHRS and CDR2 YFSETQ. CDR3 length equals 15 residues. V was pared by 4 bases and J by 8 bases, with 8 bases of the junction left unmatched. The CDR3 DNA follows: TGCGCCAGCAGCCCAGGGACAGGGGGTTCGGATGAGCAGTTCTTC. Amino acids: CASSPGTGGSDEQFF.

This clonotype was seen ten or more times. The rearrangement links TRBV23-1 to TRBJ2-3, with TRBD2 identical over 8 bases. TRBV23-1 is an open reading frame, and its role is uncertain. The CDR3 contains 19 residues. Trimming took 0 bases from V and 2 from J; bases not matched to a gene: 13. The CDR3 DNA sequence: TGCGCCAGCAGTCAATCCGGAGCCTTGAGCGGGGGCGTCACAGATACGCAGTATTTT. Protein: CASSQSGALSGGVTDTQYF.

The J gene is TRBJ2-7, the V gene TRBV5-8, with a tentative D call TRBD2 (6 bases). Germline loops: CDR1 SGHTS, CDR2 YDEGEE. The V end lost 4 bases, the J end lost 2 bases, and 16 bases lay between the germline ends. The CDR3 consists of 15 residues. The CDR3 here is CASSRRGSGTYEQYF. The CDR3 nucleotides are TGTGCCAGCAGCCGCCGGGGTAGCGGAACCTACGAGCAGTACTTC.

This clonotype was counted at least ten times. V and J are TRBV11-1 and TRBJ1-1; TRBD1 is a possible D gene (6 bases). Germline loops: CDR1 SGHAT, CDR2 FQDESV (reference sequence). The V end lost 2 bases, the J end lost 1 base, and 11 bases lay between the germline ends. CDR3 length equals 15 residues. The DNA for the CDR3 is TGTGCCAGCAGCTTATGGGGGGCGACGAACACTGAAGCTTTCTTT. It specifies CASSLWGATNTEAFF. The whole variable domain, filled in from reference TRBV11-1 and TRBJ1-1, reads EAEVAQSPRYKITEKSQAVAFWCDPISGHATLYWYRQILGQGPELLVQFQDESVVDDSQLPKDRFSAERLKGVDSTLKIQPAELGDSAMYLCASSLWGATNTEAFFGQGTRLTVV.

This clonotype has ten or more counts. The chain uses TRBV7-8 and TRBJ2-5, with D possibly TRBD1 on 5 matching bases. Germline V lookup: CDR1 SGHVS, CDR2 FQNEAQ. CDR3 length: 17 residues. The germline V and J ends were trimmed by 5 bases and 5 bases, with 24 bases remaining between them. The CDR3 here is CASSASRSEIGAETQYF. The CDR3 DNA sequence: TGTGCCAGCAGCGCATCTAGAAGCGAGATTGGGGCGGAGACCCAGTACTTC.

V is TRBV12-3 or TRBV12-4 and J is TRBJ1-1; TRBD1 matches at 12 bases. This CDR3 comprises 17 residues. The V gene end was trimmed by 7 bases and the J gene end by 0 bases; junction bases not matched to a gene: 9. The CDR3 region has the DNA TGTGCCAGCACCCCCGAGGGACAGGGGGCAGTGAACACTGAAGCTTTCTTT. The encoded protein is CASTPEGQGAVNTEAFF.

V gene TRBV3-1 combines with J gene TRBJ2-7, with D unclear. Between the trimmed V and J ends, which lost 7 bases and 0 bases, there was a span of 13 bases. CDR1 is LGHDT, CDR2 YNNKEL, per germline (reference sequence). CDR3 length equals 14 residues. CDR3 bases: TGTGCCAGCACCCCGGCAGGCGCCTCCTACGAGCAGTACTTC. Translation gives CASTPAGASYEQYF.

The chain employs TRBV9 and TRBJ2-7, with 12 bases fitting TRBD1. Germline CDR1 SGDLS, CDR2 YYNGEE. This CDR3 comprises 15 residues. V gave up 3 bases and J gave up 3 bases; unmatched junction bases: 4. The CDR3 loop reads CASSAGTGGIYEQYF. DNA of the CDR3: TGTGCCAGCAGCGCAGGGACAGGGGGCATCTACGAGCAGTACTTC.

The chain is built from TRBV20-1 and TRBJ1-2; D may be TRBD1 (6 bases). This CDR3 has 14 residues. Germline V gives CDR1 DFQATT, CDR2 SNEGSKA (reference sequence). The V end was cut by 6 bases, the J end by 8 bases, with 22 bases between. For the CDR3, the DNA is TGCAGTGCCCCCTTTATTGAGACAGGAAGCGGCTACACCTTC. As protein: CSAPFIETGSGYTF.

The genes are TRBV9 and TRBJ2-1; 8 positions agree with TRBD2. Per the germline V gene, CDR1 is SGDLS and CDR2 is YYNGEE. V shed 0 bases and J 8 bases; nucleotides not matched to a gene: 7. The CDR3 covers 15 residues. CDR3 coding DNA: TGTGCCAGCAGCGTAGCCAGCGGGAGAGCATATGAGCAGTTCTTC. It codes for CASSVASGRAYEQFF.

This clonotype has only a few counts. This chain connects TRBV4-1 to TRBJ2-1; 10 nucleotides agree with TRBD2. The V gene end was trimmed by 1 base and the J gene end by 9 bases; junction bases not matched to a gene: 6. This CDR3 is built from 15 residues. Germline assignment: CDR1 MGHRA and CDR2 YSYEKL. The CDR3 here is CASSQVVLAGSEQFF. The CDR3 DNA follows: TGCGCCAGCAGCCAAGTCGTACTAGCGGGGAGTGAGCAGTTCTTC.

DNA of the CDR3: TGTGCCACCAGTGACTCGGACTCCTACGAGCAGTACTTC. It codes for CATSDSDSYEQYF. The genes are TRBV24-1 and TRBJ2-7, with D uncertain. CDR1 and CDR2 (germline): KGHDR, SFDVKD. The CDR3 contains 13 residues. V was shortened by 4 bases and J by 0 bases, with 6 bases between the two germline ends.

This clonotype was seen many times. The chain couples TRBV7-8 to TRBJ2-1, with D tentatively TRBD1 (6 bases). The V end lost 1 base, the J end lost 6 bases, and 19 bases lay between the germline ends. Germline V gene lookup returns CDR1 SGHVS and CDR2 FQNEAQ. This CDR3 is 17 amino acids long. The chain's CDR3 is CASSLGAYRATGNEQFF. The DNA of the CDR3 is TGTGCCAGCAGCTTAGGCGCCTACAGGGCTACGGGCAATGAGCAGTTCTTC.

The chain couples TRBV2 to TRBJ2-1, with 11 nucleotides matching TRBD2. V was clipped by 6 bases and J by 6 bases; unmatched bases: 7. The germline CDR1 and CDR2 sequences are SNHLY and FYNNEI. This CDR3 is built from 15 residues. As DNA, the CDR3 is TGTGCCAGCAGCACCGGGACTAGCGGAATCAATGAGCAGTTCTTC. It encodes CASSTGTSGINEQFF.

This clonotype showed up many times. The chain is built from TRBV20-1 and TRBJ2-7, with TRBD2 identical over 8 bases. Germline assignment: CDR1 DFQATT and CDR2 SNEGSKA (reference sequence). The CDR3 has 13 residues. J was trimmed by 6 bases and V by 2 bases; bases with no gene match: 6. The CDR3 nucleotides read TGCAGTGCTAGACGGGCGGGAGGTGCCGAGCAGTACTTC. Its protein is CSARRAGGAEQYF.